The entry that follows covers one TCR beta chain sequence. The sample originates from a study of blood T cell repertoires in COVID-19. About the study: From the United States, Italy and Spain came samples of acute and convalescent COVID-19. PBMCs, B-cell-depleted T cells, or T cells were the source of the cDNA or gDNA that made up the material.

Authors' analysis steps: Reference gene primers were amplified, and this amplification served to estimate nucleated cell counts. Sequencing was performed with immunoSEQ multiplex PCR; in TCRdb, only in-frame clones are kept and a portion is missing. The V and J calls and the clone size are those of that table, but D and trimming were determined from the DNA. The sample lists tens of thousands of clones, around 90% occurring once. V lost 6 bases, J lost 6 bases, and 15 bases lay in between. CDR3 length: 14 residues. Germline lookup yields CDR1 SGHTA and CDR2 FQGTGA. This chain connects TRBV7-3 to TRBJ2-1, with a weak D call TRBD2 (5 bases). The clonotype was recovered from a man between 65 and 85 years old with active COVID-19. Sequencing was carried out using peripheral blood. CDR3 sequence: CASSSSSSANEQFF. The CDR3 region has the DNA TGTGCCAGCAGTTCATCCAGTAGCGCCAATGAGCAGTTCTTC. The full variable domain, its missing parts supplied by reference TRBV7-3 and TRBJ2-1, is GAGVSQTPSNKVTEKGKYVELRCDPISGHTALYWYRQSLGQGPEFLIYFQGTGAADDSGLPNDRFFAVRPEGSVSTLKIQRTERGDSAVYLCASSSSSSANEQFFGPGTRLTVL.